These T cell receptor beta chains were read from a single sample in a study of cytomegalovirus exposure and HLA in healthy donors. Sequencing used immunoSEQ multiplex PCR; TCRdb keeps in-frame clones, though not all of them. The table has about 160,000 clones, approximately 80% seen once. The sequenced sample consisted of PBMCs. The source of these receptors is a man between 18 and 35 years old in good health and CMV-seropositive. CDR3s include the opening cysteine and the closing phenylalanine or tryptophan. Fields, in order: V gene, J gene, clone size, D gene, CDR3 protein, CDR3 DNA. D genes are given only for firm matches. Not every row has a clone size; where given, it reads once, few, many or a size class.

v_gene: TRBV19
j_gene: TRBJ1-2
abundance: few
d_gene: TRBD1
CDR3aa: CASSSDRETGGYTF
CDR3nt: TGTGCCAGTAGCTCGGACAGGGAGACAGGCGGCTACACCTTC

v_gene: TRBV5-6
j_gene: TRBJ1-6
abundance: once
d_gene: NA
CDR3aa: CASSLGGGPHSPLHF
CDR3nt: TGTGCCAGCAGCTTGGGGGGGGGTCCCCATTCACCCCTCCACTTT

v_gene: TRBV11-3
j_gene: TRBJ2-7
abundance: few
d_gene: TRBD1
CDR3aa: CASSLRQGASSEQYF
CDR3nt: TGTGCCAGCAGCTTACGGCAGGGGGCTTCAAGCGAGCAGTACTTC

v_gene: TRBV6-5
j_gene: TRBJ2-7
abundance: NA
d_gene: NA
CDR3aa: CATNPSGSAGSEQYF
CDR3nt: TGTGCCACAAACCCCTCCGGGTCAGCCGGGAGCGAGCAGTACTTC

v_gene: TRBV5-4
j_gene: TRBJ1-3
abundance: NA
d_gene: TRBD1
CDR3aa: CASSPGTGGSGNTIYF
CDR3nt: TGTGCCAGCAGCCCAGGAACAGGGGGTTCCGGAAACACCATATATTTT

v_gene: TRBV2
j_gene: TRBJ2-6
abundance: NA
d_gene: NA
CDR3aa: CASSQPGTSSGANVLTF
CDR3nt: TGTGCCAGCTCCCAACCAGGTACGAGCTCTGGGGCCAACGTCCTGACTTTC

v_gene: TRBV5-1
j_gene: TRBJ2-3
abundance: NA
d_gene: TRBD2
CDR3aa: CASSLYSLAEATDTQYF
CDR3nt: TGCGCCAGCAGCTTGTACTCCCTAGCGGAAGCAACAGATACGCAGTATTTT

v_gene: TRBV7-2
j_gene: TRBJ2-1
abundance: NA
d_gene: TRBD2
CDR3aa: CASSRGGGHYNEQFF
CDR3nt: TGTGCCAGCAGCCGGGGCGGGGGGCACTACAATGAGCAGTTCTTC

v_gene: TRBV5-6
j_gene: TRBJ2-1
abundance: NA
d_gene: TRBD2
CDR3aa: CASSLMLAGSYNEQFF
CDR3nt: TGTGCCAGCAGCTTGATGTTAGCGGGGTCCTACAATGAGCAGTTCTTC

v_gene: TRBV11-2
j_gene: TRBJ2-5
abundance: NA
d_gene: NA
CDR3aa: CASSQRLVVGGMETQYF
CDR3nt: TGTGCCAGCAGCCAGCGGCTAGTAGTAGGAGGTATGGAGACCCAGTACTTC

v_gene: TRBV5-1
j_gene: TRBJ1-4
abundance: NA
d_gene: NA
CDR3aa: CASSLAQGQEKLFF
CDR3nt: TGCGCCAGCAGCTTGGCCCAGGGGCAAGAAAAACTGTTTTTT

v_gene: TRBV15
j_gene: TRBJ2-3
abundance: NA
d_gene: TRBD1
CDR3aa: CATSPTKDRVGDTQYF
CDR3nt: TGTGCCACCAGCCCTACTAAGGACAGGGTAGGAGATACGCAGTATTTT

v_gene: TRBV19
j_gene: TRBJ1-1
abundance: NA
d_gene: TRBD1
CDR3aa: CASSPMTGSTEAFF
CDR3nt: TGTGCCAGTAGTCCGATGACAGGGTCCACTGAAGCTTTCTTT

v_gene: TRBV5-1
j_gene: TRBJ1-1
abundance: once
d_gene: TRBD1
CDR3aa: CASQGQGVNTEAFF
CDR3nt: TGCGCCAGCCAAGGACAGGGGGTGAACACTGAAGCTTTCTTT

v_gene: TRBV7-9
j_gene: TRBJ1-2
abundance: NA
d_gene: NA
CDR3aa: CASRPDGGANYGYTF
CDR3nt: TGTGCCAGCAGGCCAGACGGGGGAGCTAACTATGGCTACACCTTC

v_gene: TRBV7-9
j_gene: TRBJ2-7
abundance: once
d_gene: TRBD1
CDR3aa: CASSEQGSSYEQYF
CDR3nt: TGTGCCAGCAGCGAACAGGGGAGCTCCTACGAGCAGTACTTC

v_gene: TRBV2
j_gene: TRBJ2-3
abundance: few
d_gene: TRBD1
CDR3aa: CASNLPGQIGSRLGDTQYF
CDR3nt: TGTGCCAGCAACCTACCGGGACAGATAGGTTCGCGCCTAGGGGATACGCAGTATTTT

v_gene: TRBV5-6
j_gene: TRBJ1-1
abundance: NA
d_gene: NA
CDR3aa: CASSLGPNTEAFF
CDR3nt: TGTGCCAGCAGCTTGGGGCCGAACACTGAAGCTTTCTTT

v_gene: TRBV9
j_gene: TRBJ1-4
abundance: NA
d_gene: TRBD1
CDR3aa: CASSEGQANEKLFF
CDR3nt: TGTGCCAGCAGCGAGGGACAGGCTAATGAAAAACTGTTTTTT

v_gene: TRBV4-2
j_gene: TRBJ2-3
abundance: few
d_gene: TRBD2
CDR3aa: CASSQLSGGATDTQYF
CDR3nt: TGTGCCAGCAGCCAACTTAGCGGGGGGGCCACAGATACGCAGTATTTT

v_gene: TRBV4-3
j_gene: TRBJ1-4
abundance: NA
d_gene: NA
CDR3aa: CASSQGRGTNEKLFF
CDR3nt: TGCGCCAGCAGCCAAGGAAGGGGCACTAATGAAAAACTGTTTTTT

v_gene: TRBV28
j_gene: TRBJ1-2
abundance: NA
d_gene: NA
CDR3aa: CASRELSNGYTF
CDR3nt: TGTGCCAGCCGAGAGTTATCGAATGGCTACACCTTC

v_gene: TRBV7-9
j_gene: TRBJ2-5
abundance: once
d_gene: NA
CDR3aa: CASSLVVSEETQYF
CDR3nt: TGTGCCAGCAGCTTAGTGGTTAGCGAAGAGACCCAGTACTTC

v_gene: TRBV14
j_gene: TRBJ1-4
abundance: few
d_gene: NA
CDR3aa: CASSLLGVGEKLFF
CDR3nt: TGTGCCAGCAGCCTCCTAGGGGTGGGTGAAAAACTGTTTTTT

v_gene: TRBV27
j_gene: TRBJ1-1
abundance: few
d_gene: TRBD1
CDR3aa: CASSFRDSTIEAFF
CDR3nt: TGTGCCAGCAGTTTTAGGGACAGCACGATTGAAGCTTTCTTT

v_gene: TRBV5-6
j_gene: TRBJ2-1
abundance: NA
d_gene: NA
CDR3aa: CASSLALAFPPEQFF
CDR3nt: TGTGCCAGCAGCTTGGCTCTAGCCTTTCCCCCCGAGCAGTTCTTC

v_gene: TRBV30
j_gene: TRBJ2-2
abundance: NA
d_gene: NA
CDR3aa: CAADQGNTGELFF
CDR3nt: TGTGCTGCTGATCAGGGTAACACCGGGGAGCTGTTTTTT

v_gene: TRBV6-5
j_gene: TRBJ2-3
abundance: NA
d_gene: TRBD2
CDR3aa: CASSLASGLKTDTQYF
CDR3nt: TGTGCCAGCAGTTTGGCTAGCGGGCTTAAAACAGATACGCAGTATTTT

v_gene: TRBV4-3
j_gene: TRBJ1-4
abundance: NA
d_gene: TRBD1
CDR3aa: CASSQGRGTNEKLFF
CDR3nt: TGCGCCAGCAGCCAAGGCAGGGGGACTAATGAAAAACTGTTTTTT